This TCR beta chain was identified in a study of blood T cell repertoires in COVID-19 (dated by TCRdb to between 2020 and 2021). About the investigation overall: Samples covering the acute and convalescent phases of COVID-19 were provided by collaborators in the United States, Italy and Spain. The material from the prospective study consisted of cDNA or gDNA derived from T cells, B-cell-depleted T cells, or PBMCs. Subjects who had been exposed to COVID-19, were actively infected with it, or had recovered from it provided the deeply sampled blood TCRbeta repertoires that made up the dataset. The repertoires were made available in a free public database intended to serve as a resource for research on the immune response to SARS-CoV-2. Samples came from the ongoing ImmuneRACE study (first 160 participants) plus 1,254 subjects from 6 global collaborators. Nearly every sample came with metadata listing a de-identified subject ID, COVID-19 status, age in years and sex. Where available, HLA class I and class II types were obtained from metadata supplied by the sample provider rather than from assay-based typing.

The CDR3 runs 17 residues from the cysteine to the phenylalanine. CDR3 DNA is the only sequence kept; it has 51 bases, read in frame from the first base. As encoded in the germline V gene (reference sequence), CDR1 is SEHNR while CDR2 is FQNEAQ. Clipping removes 4 bases from V and 2 bases from J, with 9 as the unmatched junction base count. Study-wide conclusions, independent of this receptor: The amount of clinical and demographic metadata varied by source and participant and was provided uncurated.

At one collaborating source in Seattle, patients were enrolled during active infection and were followed longitudinally through the course of disease. Whole blood was collected in K2EDTA tubes by collaborating institutions according to the institutions' own protocols. For TCRbeta analysis, collaborators shipped samples as frozen whole blood, isolated PBMCs, or DNA extracted from either of those sample types. As concerns this clone: Its antigen is currently not known. The input lacks base qualities; no much larger clone sits a single base away.

The immunoSEQ Assay, a bias-controlled multiplex PCR, was used to amplify TCRbeta CDR3 regions from genomic DNA. The study's processing was this. Nucleated cell counts per sample were estimated from amplification of reference gene primers within the assay. Sequence reads were collapsed and filtered to measure the absolute abundance of every unique TCRbeta CDR3 rearrangement. For each sample, productive Simpson clonality was calculated as the square root of Simpson's diversity index over productive rearrangements. TCRdb carries this immuneACCESS record with in-frame sequences only. Its versions omit some clonotypes, under half of them owing to an unresolved V gene in the studies checked, with the rest unexplained. V, J and clone size are those of that table, while D and trimming were read from the DNA. The sample profile shows 150,000 to 200,000 clones; less than 90% of them were found once. Around 8% of the sample is in the top ten clones.

The rearranged chain carries TRBV7-9 and TRBJ2-2; 8 central bases correspond to TRBD1. Material: peripheral blood. This sequence was found in a woman aged 65 to 85 with COVID-19, enrolled during active disease. The DNA is TGTGCCAGCAGCTCTCTATTAGGACAGGGAAACACCGGGGAGCTGTTTTTT. Its translation reads: CASSSLLGQGNTGELFF.